Reported below is one T cell receptor beta chain. Its target is unknown. The record originates from a study of T cell repertoires in cytomegalovirus infection. Study details: A matching HLA type, together with CMV infection, was signaled by public TCR beta signatures.

TCRdb analysed the reads with MiXCR anew, one entry per CDR3 protein. The sample yields hundreds of thousands of distinct CDR3 sequences, roughly 15% seen once. CDR3 size: 15 residues. From germline, CDR1 is MDHEN and CDR2 SYDVKM. Trimming pared 6 bases from V and 4 bases from J, leaving 16 bases between. The study's findings and limits: CMV carriers with the relevant HLA were identified by cumulative public TCR beta family frequency. Clonotypes of TCR beta that were HLA-C-restricted and CMV-specific dominated the ex vivo response.

This TCR came from a human donor in good health (CMV status not recorded). Some clones in this sample may be carry-over from other donors' samples. This rearrangement joins TRBV28 to TRBJ1-5, with TRBD1 as a possible D gene (6 bases). The sequenced material came from PBMCs. CDR3 residues: CASRGPGHTNQPQHF. CDR3 sequence (DNA): TGTGCCAGCAGGGGACCGGGACATACAAATCAGCCCCAGCATTTT.